The 21 T cell receptor beta chains below were found in one sample sequenced in a study of T cells in Graves' hyperthyroidism and ophthalmopathy. The investigators amplified TCR beta CDR3 regions from RNA transcripts. During a first-round RT-PCR of the TCR CDR3, the HTBI primer set was used. TCRdb re-analysed the multiplex PCR reads in MiXCR, keeping a single row per CDR3 protein. The repertoire holds under 350,000 distinct CDR3 sequences, roughly 15% seen once, with 30% to 35% in the top ten. Sequencing used blood. These receptors originate from a woman aged 40 to 50 with Graves' ophthalmopathy.

V and J are TRBV6-2 or TRBV6-3 and TRBJ2-7; 12 positions agree with TRBD2. The V gene's germline CDR1 is MNHEY and CDR2 SVGEGT. This CDR3 has 16 amino acids. V shed 6 bases and J 0 bases; nucleotides not matched to a gene: 6. CDR3 amino acids: CASRIQTSGGSYEQYF. In DNA form, the CDR3 reads TGTGCCAGCAGAATACAGACTAGCGGGGGCTCCTACGAGCAGTACTTC.

This clonotype was observed at least ten times. The chain uses TRBV11-2 and TRBJ2-1; 7 bases map to TRBD2. V shed 5 bases and J 9 bases; nucleotides not matched to a gene: 16. The CDR3 sequence is 16 residues long. Per the germline V gene, CDR1 is SGHAT and CDR2 is FQNNGV. As DNA, the CDR3 is TGTGCCAGCAGCCTGATAGCGGGCTCGGTTTTCGGTGAGCAGTTCTTC. Translating it yields CASSLIAGSVFGEQFF.

This clonotype was seen repeatedly, ten times or more. The genes are TRBV2 and TRBJ2-3; D is perhaps TRBD2 (6 bases). Germline CDR1 reads SNHLY; CDR2 reads FYNNEI. Trimming shortened V by 4 bases and J by 5 bases, and 13 bases separated the two germline ends. The CDR3 has 14 residues. This CDR3 reads CASSGSGGKDTQYF. In DNA form, the CDR3 reads TGTGCCAGCAGTGGTAGCGGTGGGAAAGATACGCAGTATTTT. The full variable domain, in which reference TRBV2 and TRBJ2-3 provide the parts outside the CDR3, is EPEVTQTPSHQVTQMGQEVILRCVPISNHLYFYWYRQILGQKVEFLVSFYNNEISEKSEIFDDQFSVERPDGSNFTLKIRSTKLEDSAMYFCASSGSGGKDTQYFGPGTRLTVL.

This clonotype was observed at least ten times. The chain joins TRBV15 to TRBJ1-2, with D perhaps TRBD1 (5 bases). The V end lost 5 bases, the J end lost 4 bases, and 17 bases lay between the germline ends. The CDR3 contains 15 residues. From germline, CDR1 is LNHNV and CDR2 YYDKDF (reference sequence). CDR3 nucleotides: TGTGCCACCAGCGGCCGGGGCGGGGGACTCTATGGCTACACCTTC. It encodes CATSGRGGGLYGYTF.

This clonotype was detected only a few times. This chain uses TRBV3-1 with TRBJ2-7, with D perhaps TRBD1 (6 bases). The germline V gene encodes CDR1 LGHDT and CDR2 YNNKEL (reference sequence). The CDR3 totals 14 residues. Trimming shortened V by 5 bases and J by 5 bases, and 16 bases separated the two germline ends. CDR3 bases: TGTGCCAGCAGCTTCAGGGGTCAGGAGCACGAGCAGTACTTC. It codes for CASSFRGQEHEQYF.

This clonotype was detected a few times. V usage is TRBV20-1 and J usage is TRBJ1-1, with a tentative D call TRBD1 (5 bases). The CDR3 has 12 amino acids. V was pared by 4 bases and J by 9 bases, with 15 bases between. Germline-derived CDR1 and CDR2 are DFQATT and SNEGSKA (reference sequence). The CDR3 sequence: CSATLLGGKAFF. The DNA of the CDR3 is TGCAGTGCTACGCTCCTTGGGGGGAAAGCTTTCTTT.

This clonotype has ten or more counts. The chain recombines TRBV27 with TRBJ2-1, with 7 bases fitting TRBD2. The CDR3 extends over 14 amino acids. Germline-derived CDR1 and CDR2 are MNHEY and SMNVEV (reference sequence). V shed 11 bases, J shed 3 bases, and the junction held 10 bases outside the gene matches. For the CDR3, the DNA is TGTGCCGCCTCGGGGGGAGCGGGCTACAATGAGCAGTTCTTC. The encoded protein is CAASGGAGYNEQFF.

This clonotype was counted a few times. This rearrangement joins TRBV9 to TRBJ2-2; TRBD2 agrees at 11 bases. Germline V gives CDR1 SGDLS, CDR2 YYNGEE. J was trimmed by 5 bases and V by 3 bases; bases with no gene match: 12. The CDR3 runs 18 residues. This CDR3 is CASSAGVVAGGPTGELFF. CDR3 nucleotide sequence: TGTGCCAGCAGCGCCGGAGTTGTAGCGGGAGGGCCGACCGGGGAGCTGTTTTTT. The variable domain in full, with the rest retrieved from reference TRBV9 and TRBJ2-2, is DSGVTQTPKHLITATGQRVTLRCSPRSGDLSVYWYQQSLDQGLQFLIQYYNGEERAKGNILERFSAQQFPDLHSELNLSSLELGDSALYFCASSAGVVAGGPTGELFFGEGSRLTVL.

In its sample, this clonotype was seen a few times. J is TRBJ2-1 and V is TRBV10-3, with D hard to call. In germline, CDR1 is ENHRY, CDR2 SYGVKD. With 4 bases removed from V and 4 bases from J, the gap between germline ends came to 8 bases. The length of the CDR3 is 13 residues. CDR3 in DNA: TGTGCCATCAGTGCCGATGGTTACAATGAGCAGTTCTTC. It is translated as CAISADGYNEQFF.

This clonotype has a count of ten or more. V is TRBV9 and J is TRBJ1-2; D is possibly TRBD1 (6 bases). The V end lost 0 bases, the J end lost 0 bases, and 9 bases lay between the germline ends. CDR1 is SGDLS, CDR2 YYNGEE, per germline. CDR3 size: 15 residues. DNA for the CDR3: TGTGCCAGCAGCGTAGCAGGACAGACTAACTATGGCTACACCTTC. Protein sequence: CASSVAGQTNYGYTF.

A word on this clonotype: Just one base apart from a much larger clone, this may be a read error. The V gene is TRBV12-3 or TRBV12-4, the J gene TRBJ2-1; a possible D gene is TRBD1 (6 bases). The CDR3 covers 13 residues. The CDR3 DNA sequence: TGTACCAGCAGTTTAGCAGGGGTCAATGAGCAGTTCTTC. Amino acid sequence: CTSSLAGVNEQFF.

The chain is built from TRBV19 and TRBJ2-7; a weak D match, TRBD1 (6 bases). V was pared by 7 bases and J by 0 bases, with 16 bases between. Germline assignment: CDR1 LNHDA and CDR2 SQIVND (reference sequence). There are 15 residues in the CDR3. The CDR3: CASKDTAGDSYEQYF. For the CDR3, the DNA is TGTGCCAGTAAAGATACTGCAGGGGACTCCTACGAGCAGTACTTC. The whole variable domain, remainder taken from reference TRBV19 and TRBJ2-7, is DGGITQSPKYLFRKEGQNVTLSCEQNLNHDAMYWYRQDPGQGLRLIYYSQIVNDFQKGDIAEGYSVSREKKESFPLTVTSAQKNPTAFYLCASKDTAGDSYEQYFGPGTRLTVT.

This clonotype came up many times. V and J are TRBV28 and TRBJ1-1; a weak D match, TRBD1 (5 bases). The CDR3 length is 13 residues. The V and J ends lost 6 bases and 2 bases respectively, with 10 bases between them. Germline V gene sequence: CDR1 MDHEN, CDR2 SYDVKM. The CDR3 sequence is CASRRQINTEAFF. The CDR3 nucleotides are TGTGCCAGCAGAAGACAGATAAACACTGAAGCTTTCTTT.

The chain joins TRBV5-1 to TRBJ1-2; D is undetermined. CDR1 is SGHRS and CDR2 is YFSETQ in the germline V gene. This CDR3 is built from 14 residues. The V end was cut by 4 bases, the J end by 0 bases, with 10 bases between. Here the CDR3 DNA reads TGCGCCAGCAGCAGAGATCAGGCTAACTATGGCTACACCTTC. Residues: CASSRDQANYGYTF.

As regards this clonotype: This may come from a read error, since a much larger clone is one base off. The chain links TRBV10-3 to TRBJ2-5; 7 nucleotides match TRBD2. Germline V CDR1 and CDR2: ENHRY, SYGVKD. The CDR3 loop spans 14 amino acids. The CDR3 nucleotides read TGTGCCGTCAGTGAGGGGAGGGCCGGAGAGACCCAGTACTTC. The encoded protein is CAVSEGRAGETQYF.

This chain uses TRBV14 with TRBJ2-5; 12 bases fit TRBD1. The ends lost 1 base at V and 5 bases at J; junction bases unmatched: 2. This CDR3 spans 15 amino acids. Per germline, CDR1 SGHDN and CDR2 FVKESK. This chain's CDR3 is CASSQGDRGLETQYF. Written as DNA, the CDR3 is TGTGCCAGCAGCCAAGGGGACAGGGGGCTGGAGACCCAGTACTTC.

In this sample, this clonotype turned up a few times. CDR3 residues: CASSRAGITEAFF. The CDR3 DNA follows: TGTGCCAGCAGCCGAGCGGGGATCACTGAAGCTTTCTTT. The chain couples TRBV7-9 to TRBJ1-1; D unclear. This CDR3 has 13 amino acids. The germline gives CDR1 SEHNR, CDR2 FQNEAQ (reference sequence). Deletions cut 5 bases from V and 4 bases from J, with 11 bases between.

This clonotype has only a few counts. The chain has TRBV20-1 and TRBJ2-1; D is perhaps TRBD1 (6 bases). The CDR3 is 14 residues long. Germline V CDR1 and CDR2: DFQATT, SNEGSKA (reference sequence). The germline V and J ends were trimmed by 5 bases and 0 bases, with 11 bases remaining between them. CDR3 amino acids: CSASDRSSYNEQFF. CDR3 in DNA: TGCAGTGCTTCGGACAGAAGCTCCTACAATGAGCAGTTCTTC.

This clonotype showed up many times. The chain employs TRBV13 and TRBJ2-1; 8 bases map to TRBD2. In germline, CDR1 is PRHDT, CDR2 FYEKMQ (reference sequence). Germline trimming cut 6 bases from V and 6 bases from J; bases unmatched to any gene: 4. This CDR3 has 13 residues. The CDR3 protein is CASSQRGGNEQFF. CDR3 DNA: TGTGCCAGCAGTCAACGGGGGGGCAATGAGCAGTTCTTC.

This clonotype appeared many times. The V and J genes are TRBV11-2 and TRBJ2-3; D gene unclear. The V and J ends lost 0 bases and 5 bases respectively, with 9 bases between them. This CDR3 region has 14 residues. Germline V gene lookup returns CDR1 SGHAT and CDR2 FQNNGV. CDR3 nucleotides: TGTGCCAGCAGCTTAGAGACCCCCCAAGATACGCAGTATTTT. Translating it yields CASSLETPQDTQYF.

The V call is TRBV11-2, the J call TRBJ1-3, with D uncertain. The CDR3 runs 15 residues. With 5 bases removed from V and 0 bases from J, the gap between germline ends came to 11 bases. Germline V gene sequence: CDR1 SGHAT, CDR2 FQNNGV. The CDR3 DNA reads as TGTGCCAGCAGCCCTCCCCACTACTCTGGAAACACCATATATTTT. Residues: CASSPPHYSGNTIYF. The entire variable domain, with the rest obtained from reference TRBV11-2 and TRBJ1-3, is as follows: EAGVAQSPRYKIIEKRQSVAFWCNPISGHATLYWYQQILGQGPKLLIQFQNNGVVDDSQLPKDRFSAERLKGVDSTLKIQPAKLEDSAVYLCASSPPHYSGNTIYFGEGSWLTVV.